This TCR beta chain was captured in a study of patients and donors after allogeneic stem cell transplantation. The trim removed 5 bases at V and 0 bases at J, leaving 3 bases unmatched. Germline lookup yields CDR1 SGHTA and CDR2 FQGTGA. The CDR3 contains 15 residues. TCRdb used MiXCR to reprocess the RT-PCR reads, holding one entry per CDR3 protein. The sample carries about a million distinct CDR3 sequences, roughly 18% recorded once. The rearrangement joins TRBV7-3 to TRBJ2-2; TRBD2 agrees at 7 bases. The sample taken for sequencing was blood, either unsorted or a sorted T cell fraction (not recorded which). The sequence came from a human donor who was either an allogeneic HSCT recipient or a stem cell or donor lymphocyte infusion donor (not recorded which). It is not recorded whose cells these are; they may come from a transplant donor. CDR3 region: CASSRSGSNTGELFF. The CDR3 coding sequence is TGTGCCAGCAGCCGTAGCGGGTCGAACACCGGGGAGCTGTTTTTT. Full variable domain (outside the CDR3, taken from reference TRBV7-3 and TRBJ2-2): GAGVSQTPSNKVTEKGKYVELRCDPISGHTALYWYRQSLGQGPEFLIYFQGTGAADDSGLPNDRFFAVRPEGSVSTLKIQRTERGDSAVYLCASSRSGSNTGELFFGEGSRLTVL.